What follows is one T cell receptor (beta chain) and its context. TCRdb keeps only in-frame clones here, not all; method: immunoSEQ multiplex PCR. In the table there are some 49,000 clones, nearly 90% of which are singletons. This entry belongs to a study of T cell changes during pregnancy in multiple sclerosis. Germline loops: CDR1 MNHEY, CDR2 SMNVEV (reference sequence). The CDR3 spans 14 residues. V lost 6 bases, J lost 2 bases, and 3 bases stayed unmatched. The source material was peripheral blood, sampled after pregnancy. The chain couples TRBV27 to TRBJ1-2; the match to TRBD1 covers 10 bases. This TCR came from a female donor in good health, enrolled as a control in a pregnancy study. This CDR3 is CASRPGQGNYGYTF. CDR3 bases: TGTGCCAGCAGGCCGGGACAGGGGAACTATGGCTACACCTTC.